The 26 T cell receptor beta chains presented below share a single source sample, sequenced in a study of cytomegalovirus exposure and HLA in healthy donors. The PCR used 60 Vbeta and 13 Jbeta primers. Assay used: immunoSEQ multiplex PCR; TCRdb lists only in-frame clones, some missing. The sample consists of 100,000 to 130,000 clones, roughly three quarters of them appearing once. The sample was PBMCs. The receptors here all came from a man aged 18-30 years in good health and CMV-seronegative.

This clone was detected a few times. The chain has TRBV5-4 and TRBJ1-1; 10 bases match TRBD1. Germline-derived CDR1 and CDR2 are SGHNT and YYREEE (reference sequence). The CDR3 consists of 13 residues. Losses at the gene ends were 8 bases for V and 5 bases for J; bases not matched to a gene: 6. CDR3 residues: CARMDRGRTEAFF. DNA of the CDR3: TGTGCCAGAATGGACAGGGGGAGGACTGAAGCTTTCTTT. The full variable domain, completed using reference TRBV5-4 and TRBJ1-1, is ETGVTQSPTHLIKTRGQQVTLRCSSQSGHNTVSWYQQALGQGPQFIFQYYREEENGRGNFPPRFSGLQFPNYSSELNVNALELDDSALYLCARMDRGRTEAFFGQGTRLTVV.

This chain joins TRBV9 and TRBJ2-5; a weak D match, TRBD2 (7 bases). The germline V gene encodes CDR1 SGDLS and CDR2 YYNGEE. Deletions cut 6 bases from V and 2 bases from J, with 14 bases between. This CDR3 is built from 14 residues. CDR3 loop: CASTLRGGQETQYF. The CDR3, as DNA: TGTGCCAGCACATTGAGGGGGGGGCAAGAGACCCAGTACTTC.

This chain connects TRBV7-2 to TRBJ2-7, with D possibly being TRBD1 (5 bases). The CDR3 has 15 amino acids. V shed 1 base and J shed 0 bases, with 10 bases lying between them. Germline-derived CDR1 and CDR2 are SGHTA and FQGNSA. CDR3 region: CASSLEWGSSYEQYF. CDR3 nucleotides: TGTGCCAGCAGCTTAGAATGGGGCAGCTCCTACGAGCAGTACTTC.

This chain connects TRBV10-3 to TRBJ1-5; TRBD1 agrees at 10 bases. Trimming cost V 6 bases and J 6 bases; bases outside gene matches: 5. This CDR3 is 14 amino acids long. CDR1 is ENHRY and CDR2 is SYGVKD in the germline V gene. CDR3 bases: TGTGCCATCAGCCCGGGACAGGGGCGTCAGCCCCAGCATTTT. Protein sequence: CAISPGQGRQPQHF.

This clone was observed a few times. The rearrangement joins TRBV27 to TRBJ1-2; TRBD1 matches 7 bases. Unmatched junction bases numbered 8, after V lost 8 bases and J lost 8 bases. Germline loops: CDR1 MNHEY, CDR2 SMNVEV (reference sequence). CDR3 length: 12 amino acids. The chain's CDR3 is CASWTLGGGYTF. CDR3 nucleotide sequence: TGTGCCAGCTGGACATTAGGGGGCGGCTACACCTTC.

This clone has more than one count but fewer than ten. The chain combines TRBV29-1 with TRBJ1-1, with D perhaps TRBD1 (5 bases). This CDR3 comprises 12 residues. Germline CDR1 SQVTM, CDR2 ANQGSEA. Trimming pared 4 bases from V and 0 bases from J, leaving 6 bases between. CDR3 region: CSVAGLNTEAFF. The CDR3 DNA sequence: TGCAGCGTTGCAGGGTTGAACACTGAAGCTTTCTTT.

The rearrangement uses TRBV11-3 and TRBJ2-3, with 9 bases that match TRBD2. This CDR3 spans 16 amino acids. J was trimmed by 3 bases and V by 4 bases; bases with no gene match: 8. CDR1 SGHNT and CDR2 YENEEA come from the germline V gene. This CDR3 is CASSSGGGVTTDTQYF. Written as DNA, the CDR3 is TGTGCCAGCAGCTCCGGCGGGGGGGTCACGACAGATACGCAGTATTTT.

This clone appeared a single time. The CDR3 sequence is CASKLGGGLTYEQYF. The CDR3 DNA reads TGTGCCAGCAAACTCGGGGGGGGGTTGACCTACGAGCAGTACTTC. The gene calls are TRBV6-1 and TRBJ2-7; 8 bases fit TRBD2. Germline V gene lookup returns CDR1 MNHNS and CDR2 SASEGT. The CDR3 length is 15 residues. Unmatched junction bases numbered 10, after V lost 7 bases and J lost 2 bases.

This clone has only a few counts. The chain combines TRBV28 with TRBJ2-5; TRBD1 agrees at 11 bases. The junction had 15 bases not matched to a gene; V was cut back by 10 bases and J by 5 bases. The CDR3 has 16 residues. The germline V gene encodes CDR1 MDHEN and CDR2 SYDVKM. The CDR3 spells CATTPGDRGSEETQYF. The CDR3 DNA is TGTGCCACCACCCCCGGGGACAGGGGGAGCGAGGAGACCCAGTACTTC.

This rearrangement joins TRBV12-2 to TRBJ1-5; TRBD1 was called by the table and not checked on the DNA. TRBV12-2 is flagged as a pseudogene. This CDR3 comprises 18 residues. DNA for the CDR3: TGTGCAAGTCGCTATGCCGCCGGGACAGGGGCTAGCAATCAGCCCCAGCATTTT. This sequence encodes CASRYAAGTGASNQPQHF.

J is TRBJ1-2 and V is TRBV11-2; TRBD1 matches 7 bases. Germline-derived CDR1 and CDR2 are SGHAT and FQNNGV. This CDR3 has 13 residues. V gave up 5 bases and J gave up 8 bases; unmatched junction bases: 8. DNA of the CDR3: TGTGCCAGCAGCCAAATCGACAGGGAAGGCTACACCTTC. Its protein is CASSQIDREGYTF.

This chain connects TRBV27 to TRBJ2-1, with 7 bases fitting TRBD2. Germline loops: CDR1 MNHEY, CDR2 SMNVEV (reference sequence). J gave up 6 bases and V 5 bases, and 16 bases lay outside the gene matches. The CDR3 is 17 residues long. CDR3 region: CASSQSGAGDVFNEQFF. The CDR3 DNA reads TGTGCCAGCAGTCAAAGCGGCGCGGGGGATGTATTCAATGAGCAGTTCTTC.

This chain links TRBV4-1 with TRBJ2-5; D is unclear. Trimming pared 1 base from V and 2 bases from J, leaving 8 bases between. CDR3 length: 14 amino acids. CDR1 and CDR2 from the germline V gene are MGHRA and YSYEKL. CDR3 region: CASSQGALQETQYF. CDR3 nucleotides: TGCGCCAGCAGCCAAGGGGCTTTACAAGAGACCCAGTACTTC.

The chain joins TRBV7-2 to TRBJ1-5; D gene ambiguous. Trimming stripped 0 bases from V and 1 base from J, with 7 bases between. CDR3 length: 15 amino acids. Germline assignment: CDR1 SGHTA and CDR2 FQGNSA. Written as DNA, the CDR3 is TGTGCCAGCAGCTTAGCTCAGTTCAGCAATCAGCCCCAGCATTTT. Amino acids: CASSLAQFSNQPQHF.

The chain recombines TRBV7-3 with TRBJ2-7, with 8 bases that match TRBD2. This CDR3 is 15 amino acids long. V was clipped by 5 bases and J by 0 bases; unmatched bases: 6. The germline CDR1 and CDR2 sequences are SGHTA and FQGTGA. The CDR3 DNA reads TGTGCCAGCAGCCAGAGCGGGGGCCGCTCCTACGAGCAGTACTTC. It translates to CASSQSGGRSYEQYF.

The chain uses TRBV4-2 and TRBJ1-2; 8 bases are shared with TRBD1. The germline V gene encodes CDR1 LGHNA and CDR2 YNFKEQ. J was trimmed by 7 bases and V by 4 bases; bases with no gene match: 5. This CDR3 contains 13 residues. Written as DNA, the CDR3 is TGTGCCAGCAGCCCAGGGGGCGCATCTGGCTACACCTTC. Translation: CASSPGGASGYTF.

The V and J genes are TRBV2 and TRBJ1-4; D is possibly TRBD1 (5 bases). V was shortened by 4 bases and J by 0 bases, with 12 bases between the two germline ends. The CDR3 is 16 residues long. The V gene's germline CDR1 is SNHLY and CDR2 FYNNEI. Here the CDR3 DNA reads TGTGCCAGCAGTGGTCAGGGCCTCGCAACTAATGAAAAACTGTTTTTT. Residues: CASSGQGLATNEKLFF.

Of note for this clone: This CDR3 is also generated by other DNA sequences in the sample. V usage is TRBV15 and J usage is TRBJ2-7; TRBD2 might be the D (6 bases). Germline CDR1 LNHNV, CDR2 YYDKDF (reference sequence). CDR3 length: 14 amino acids. The ends were cut back, 0 bases at V and 2 bases at J, with 8 bases in the middle. The CDR3 loop is CATSRDGGTYEQYF. The CDR3 nucleotides read TGTGCCACCAGCAGAGACGGGGGAACCTACGAGCAGTACTTC. The full variable domain, rest sourced from reference TRBV15 and TRBJ2-7, is DAMVIQNPRYQVTQFGKPVTLSCSQTLNHNVMYWYQQKSSQAPKLLFHYYDKDFNNEADTPDNFQSRRPNTSFCFLDIRSPGLGDTAMYLCATSRDGGTYEQYFGPGTRLTVT.

The rearrangement links TRBV10-3 to TRBJ2-7; 8 bases map to TRBD1. The CDR3 has 12 amino acids. Germline CDR1 reads ENHRY; CDR2 reads SYGVKD. Losses at the gene ends were 8 bases for V and 3 bases for J; bases not matched to a gene: 3. The DNA for the CDR3 is TGTGCCATCTCCACAGGGGGCTACGAGCAGTACTTC. This encodes CAISTGGYEQYF.

This chain links TRBV7-8 with TRBJ1-2; the D is unclear. The CDR3 length is 15 residues. Germline values: CDR1 SGHVS, CDR2 FQNEAQ. Trimming pared 1 base from V and 2 bases from J, leaving 11 bases between. The chain's CDR3 is CASSLDRVANYGYTF. CDR3 bases: TGTGCCAGCAGCTTAGATCGGGTTGCCAACTATGGCTACACCTTC.

As DNA, the CDR3 is TGTGCCAGCTCACAACTTCCAAGTAACACCGGGGAGCTGTTTTTT. This sequence encodes CASSQLPSNTGELFF. V is TRBV18 and J is TRBJ2-2; D call uncertain. Germline values: CDR1 KGHSH, CDR2 LQKENI. With 4 bases removed from V and 2 bases from J, the gap between germline ends came to 11 bases. The CDR3 is 15 amino acids.

This rearrangement joins TRBV6-6 to TRBJ2-3; 8 bases match TRBD2. Trimming at V came to 4 bases and at J to 6 bases, leaving 6 bases not matched to a gene. Germline assignment: CDR1 MNHNY and CDR2 SVGAGI (reference sequence). This CDR3 spans 14 amino acids. CDR3 in DNA: TGTGCCAGCAGTTTCGGACTAGCCGGTGATACGCAGTATTTT. It specifies CASSFGLAGDTQYF.

The genes are TRBV18 and TRBJ1-5; the D gene is possibly TRBD1 (5 bases). V lost 3 bases to trimming and J lost 1 base, with 10 bases between them. CDR1 and CDR2 from the germline V gene are KGHSH and LQKENI. The CDR3 sequence is 15 residues long. CDR3 sequence reads: CASSPQGGSNQPQHF. CDR3 bases: TGTGCCAGCTCACCCCAGGGTGGCAGCAATCAGCCCCAGCATTTT.

This chain uses TRBV7-6 with TRBJ2-1, with 9 bases fitting TRBD1. CDR1 and CDR2 from the germline V gene are SGHVS and FNYEAQ. Trimming took 3 bases from V and 8 from J; bases not matched to a gene: 8. The CDR3 is 15 amino acids. This CDR3 reads CASSFRGQGGDEQFF. The CDR3 nucleotides read TGTGCCAGCAGCTTTAGGGGACAGGGAGGCGATGAGCAGTTCTTC.

This sequence joins TRBV6-1 and TRBJ1-2, with a tentative D call TRBD1 (5 bases). This CDR3 is 13 amino acids long. In germline, CDR1 is MNHNS, CDR2 SASEGT. Trimming stripped 8 bases from V and 3 bases from J, with 13 bases between. The CDR3 loop reads CASAAGGYYGYTF. In DNA form, the CDR3 reads TGTGCCAGCGCCGCCGGGGGATACTATGGCTACACCTTC.

This clone is a singleton in its sample. The chain is built from TRBV15 and TRBJ2-7, with D possibly TRBD1 on 5 matching bases. The germline CDR1 and CDR2 sequences are LNHNV and YYDKDF (reference sequence). This CDR3 has 13 residues. Trimming removed 6 bases from V and 6 bases from J, with 15 bases in between. CDR3 coding DNA: TGTGCCACCAGTCGGAAGGTAGGGGTCGAGCAGTACTTC. The encoded protein is CATSRKVGVEQYF.